Below, 3 T cell receptor beta chains from the same sample are listed, as sequenced in a study of T cell responses to AZD1222 COVID-19 vaccine. The protocol was immunoSEQ multiplex PCR, while the TCRdb copy is restricted to in-frame clones and leaves out a portion. The table has under 120,000 clones, about 85% seen once; the top ten hold under 2.5%. Sequenced material: peripheral blood, taken 28 days after the second AZD1222 dose. The receptors were gathered from an adult who received the AZD1222 COVID-19 vaccine.

The chain joins TRBV9 to TRBJ2-4; D remains unclear. The CDR3 length is 11 residues. Per germline, CDR1 SGDLS and CDR2 YYNGEE. Trimming removed 2 bases from V and 10 bases from J, with 7 bases in between. The CDR3 bases are TGTGCCAGCAGCGTCAAGGAGATTCAGTACTTC. This codes for CASSVKEIQYF.

The J gene is TRBJ1-4, the V gene TRBV15; D gene uncertain. This CDR3 has 15 residues. CDR1 and CDR2 from the germline V gene are LNHNV and YYDKDF (reference sequence). V lost 5 bases and J lost 0, with 10 bases in between. The CDR3 spells CATSPLTATNEKLFF. CDR3 bases: TGTGCCACCAGCCCCTTGACGGCAACTAATGAAAAACTGTTTTTT.

The V gene is TRBV20-1, the J gene TRBJ1-5; D may be TRBD1 (5 bases). The germline V gene has CDR1 DFQATT and CDR2 SNEGSKA (reference sequence). The germline V and J ends were trimmed by 3 bases and 5 bases, with 11 bases remaining between them. This CDR3 region has 13 residues. The chain's CDR3 is CSASGAPDQPQHF. CDR3 in DNA: TGCAGTGCTAGTGGGGCGCCTGATCAGCCCCAGCATTTT.